A selection of T cell receptor beta chains follows, all from one sample in a study of shared clonotypes between healthy human individuals. TCRdb keeps only in-frame clones here, not all; method: immunoSEQ multiplex PCR. The sample has about 2,500,000 clones; roughly 92% are singletons. The sample was naive CD4+ T cells sorted from blood. The receptors stem from a man aged 18 to 35 in good health. CDR3s leave out the opening cysteine and the closing phenylalanine or tryptophan.

v_call	j_call	cdr3_aa
TRBV5-1	TRBJ2-3	ASSPEGSTDTQY
TRBV2	TRBJ1-1	ASTLQGQPNTEAF
TRBV5-1	TRBJ1-5	ASSFTGALSNQPQH
TRBV11-2	TRBJ2-2	ASSLGLAGTTGELF
TRBV4-1	TRBJ1-5	ASSQDAGTGNQPQH
TRBV7-2	TRBJ1-1	ASSLGLAPEAF
TRBV6-1	TRBJ2-7	ASSHQPAEQY
TRBV5-1	TRBJ2-7	ASSLDIYEQY
TRBV28	TRBJ2-5	ASSLYGWQETQY
TRBV25-1	TRBJ1-1	ASSESGFEAF
TRBV25-1	TRBJ2-3	ASSEWGGGTDTQY
TRBV5-1	TRBJ2-3	ASSRGSDTQY
TRBV6-6	TRBJ2-1	ASSLWGDRENEQF
TRBV14	TRBJ2-1	ASSQVRSSNEQF
TRBV10-3	TRBJ1-1	AISESPRGTGRTEAF
TRBV4-2	TRBJ2-1	ASSPQGAGDHNEQF
TRBV27	TRBJ1-1	ASSFGQVRNTEAF
TRBV18	TRBJ2-3	ASSTTQY
TRBV5-1	TRBJ2-5	ASSSTGAETQY
TRBV7-9	TRBJ1-3	ASSLRGVAGNTIY
TRBV2	TRBJ2-3	ASRVTPQAQY
TRBV6-1	TRBJ2-2	ASSAGHSTNTGELF
TRBV10-3	TRBJ1-5	AISESSEPQH
TRBV5-1	TRBJ1-4	ASSPEDRAPEKLF
TRBV29-1	TRBJ2-7	SVVVFGDIAYEQY
TRBV11-2	TRBJ2-7	ASSRLAGSGEQY
TRBV27	TRBJ2-7	ASSTLAGASQY
TRBV9	TRBJ2-1	ASSFSRGISYNEQF
TRBV10-2	TRBJ1-2	ASGTGITNYGYT